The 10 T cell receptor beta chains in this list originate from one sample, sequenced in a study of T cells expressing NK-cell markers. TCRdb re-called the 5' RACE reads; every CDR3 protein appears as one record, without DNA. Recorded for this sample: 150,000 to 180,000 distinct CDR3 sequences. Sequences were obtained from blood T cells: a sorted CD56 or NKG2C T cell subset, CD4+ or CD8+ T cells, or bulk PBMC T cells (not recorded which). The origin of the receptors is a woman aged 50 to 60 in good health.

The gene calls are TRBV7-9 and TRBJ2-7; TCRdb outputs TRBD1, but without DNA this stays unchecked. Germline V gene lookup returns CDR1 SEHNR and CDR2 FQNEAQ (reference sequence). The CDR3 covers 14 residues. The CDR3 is CASSEPRVSYEQYF.

The CDR3 is CASRSKLSVKGIQYF. The V call is TRBV21-1, the J call TRBJ2-4; with no DNA, the TCRdb D assignment of TRBD1 cannot be verified. TRBV21-1 is shown as a pseudogene. The CDR3 consists of 15 residues.

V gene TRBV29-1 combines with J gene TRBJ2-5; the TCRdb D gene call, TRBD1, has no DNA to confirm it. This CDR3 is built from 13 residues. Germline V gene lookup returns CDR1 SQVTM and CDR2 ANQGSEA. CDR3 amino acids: CNNSRGLGETQYF. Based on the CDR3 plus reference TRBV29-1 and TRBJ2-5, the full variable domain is SAVISQKPSRDICQRGTSLTIQCQVDSQVTMMFWYRQQPGQSLTLIATANQGSEATYESGFVIDKFPISRPNLTFSTLTVSNMSPEDSSIYLCNNSRGLGETQYFGPGTRLLVL.

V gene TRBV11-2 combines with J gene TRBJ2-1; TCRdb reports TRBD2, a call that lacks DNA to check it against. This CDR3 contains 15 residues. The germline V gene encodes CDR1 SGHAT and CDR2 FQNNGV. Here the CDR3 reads CASSLESGPIPEQFF.

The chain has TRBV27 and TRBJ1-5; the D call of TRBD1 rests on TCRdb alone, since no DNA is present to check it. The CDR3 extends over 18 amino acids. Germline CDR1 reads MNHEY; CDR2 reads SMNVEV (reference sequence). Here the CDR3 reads CASSLTGQGRIEGQPQHF.

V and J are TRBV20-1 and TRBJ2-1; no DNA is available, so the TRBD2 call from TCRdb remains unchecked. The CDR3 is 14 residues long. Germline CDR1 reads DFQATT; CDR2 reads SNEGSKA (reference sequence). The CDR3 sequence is CSASGREFYNEQFF.

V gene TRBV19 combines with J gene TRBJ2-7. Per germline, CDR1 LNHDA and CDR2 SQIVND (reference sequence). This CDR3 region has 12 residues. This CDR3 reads CASGLGSDEQYF.

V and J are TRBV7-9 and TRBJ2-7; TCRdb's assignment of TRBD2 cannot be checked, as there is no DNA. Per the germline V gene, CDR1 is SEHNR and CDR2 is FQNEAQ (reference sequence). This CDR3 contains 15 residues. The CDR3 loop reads CASSERLAGHSEQYF.

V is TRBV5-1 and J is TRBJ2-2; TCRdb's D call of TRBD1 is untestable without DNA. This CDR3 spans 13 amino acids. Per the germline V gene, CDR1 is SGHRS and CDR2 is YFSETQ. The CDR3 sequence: CASQGAVDGELFF.

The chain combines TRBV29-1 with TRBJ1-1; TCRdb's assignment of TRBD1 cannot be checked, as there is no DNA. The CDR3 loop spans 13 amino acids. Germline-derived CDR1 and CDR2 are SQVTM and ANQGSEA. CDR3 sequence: CSVEDVRDTEAFF.